The entry that follows covers one TCR beta chain sequence. Its binding antigen is unknown. No much larger clonotype is one base removed from it; base qualities were not supplied. These data belong to a study of T cells in Graves' hyperthyroidism and ophthalmopathy (dated by TCRdb to the late 2010s). With respect to the entire study: Peripheral blood was collected at initial diagnosis, before any treatment. A discovery cohort of about a hundred patients, roughly 45 with Graves' ophthalmopathy and 55 to 60 with stable Graves' hyperthyroidism, was used to find distinguishing TCR V-J signatures. The roughly 99 discovery patients were divided at random into training and test sets in a 7:3 ratio. The paper describes TCR Vbeta CDR3 sequencing of 140 or so peripheral blood samples, made up of approximately 40 ophthalmopathy patients, roughly 75 hyperthyroidism patients and some 17 progressor patients. Once sampling was done, hyperthyroidism patients were given methimazole at a starting dose of 30 mg daily, whereas ophthalmopathy patients were given high-dose intravenous methylprednisolone. Thyroid tissue and blood T-cell repertoires from roughly six Graves' hyperthyroidism patients were also compared in the study. Prospective prediction of ophthalmopathy was tested in an independent validation cohort of 18 hyperthyroidism patients and some 17 patients who later progressed to ophthalmopathy. Broader findings and caveats from the paper: In validation, the model predicted progression to ophthalmopathy with over 65% sensitivity and about 73% specificity, a median of around 6.6 months before onset. Most expanded thyroid clonotypes (frequency above 0.001) were also detected in blood, a finding suggesting that blood repertoires may reflect thyroid immune responses. No statistical method was used to set the sample size in advance, and investigators knew the group allocation. Ophthalmopathy was separated from stable hyperthyroidism by a 13 V-J signature model, with roughly 88% sensitivity and approximately 81% specificity obtained in cross-validation and 80%/75% obtained in testing.

A patient counted as having stable Graves' hyperthyroidism if no progression to ophthalmopathy occurred over 18 months of follow-up. Hyperthyroidism patients were newly diagnosed, with disease duration under 2 months, and aged 18 to 65 years. Exclusion was applied to patients with uncontrolled infections, other autoimmune diseases, pregnancy or lactation. Diagnoses relied on clinical symptoms, serum thyroxine and TRAb, thyroid ultrasound and orbital computed tomography. Ficoll-Paque density gradient centrifugation was used to isolate PBMCs from 8 to 10 ml of fresh peripheral blood. Total RNA was extracted using Trizol reagent, and RNA quality was assessed on an Agilent 2100 Bioanalyzer. TCR beta CDR3 regions were amplified from RNA transcripts. A first-round RT-PCR of the TCR CDR3 used the HTBI primer set with the Qiagen OneStep RT-PCR kit. A second multiplex PCR round built the libraries, followed by size selection and purification. The libraries were sequenced on an Illumina HiSeq2000 using paired-end 100 bp reads. The paper's data handling went like this. Raw data were processed with SOAPnuke, discarding reads with adapters, uncalled bases, mean Phred below 15, or no exact constant-primer or identifier match. High-quality paired reads were merged with COPE v1.2.5, and unique nucleotide sequences were defined as clonotypes. MiTCR v1.1 was used to align clonotypes to the IMGT TRBV, TRBD and TRBJ reference segments. Analysis was restricted to V-J combinations with a frequency above 0.0001, which covered 99.2% of repertoires. The TCS score was defined as F50 (clonal expansion) divided by E x V (chaos), with BLOSUM62-based TCRdist calculated between CDR3 peptides within each V-J. Welch's t-statistics and random forest reduced roughly 500 V-J features to roughly 13, which were used in a naive Bayes classifier (R e1071). TCRdb cleaned the public reads at Q25 with fastp, built clones with MiXCR and kept in-frame beta chains. Identical CDR3 proteins give one entry, which carries the most common genes and DNA. What appears here as the V and J calls and clone size reflects TCRdb's work, not the paper's. For this sample there are about 320,000 distinct CDR3 sequences; approximately 15% appear just once. Roughly 33% of the sample lies in the top ten.

The sequence came from a man aged 25-45 years with Graves' hyperthyroidism. Sequences were obtained from blood.

The CDR3 corresponds to CASSRLVGTYEQYF. The DNA reads as follows: TGTGCCAGCAGCCGCTTGGTCGGAACCTACGAGCAGTACTTC. The chain uses TRBV7-9 and TRBJ2-7, with an unclear D gene assignment. V and J are truncated by 5 bases and 2 bases respectively, leaving an intervening sequence of 13 bases. For CDR1 and CDR2, the germline V gene (reference sequence) lists SEHNR and FQNEAQ. There are 14 amino acids in the CDR3, from cysteine to phenylalanine inclusive. Only the CDR3 DNA is retained, 42 bases long and in frame from the first base. Full variable domain (CDR3 extended with the reference TRBV7-9 and TRBJ2-7 proteins): DTGVSQNPRHKITKRGQNVTFRCDPISEHNRLYWYRQTLGQGPEFLTYFQNEAQLEKSRLLSDRFSAERPKGSFSTLEIQRTEQGDSAMYLCASSRLVGTYEQYFGPGTRLTVT.